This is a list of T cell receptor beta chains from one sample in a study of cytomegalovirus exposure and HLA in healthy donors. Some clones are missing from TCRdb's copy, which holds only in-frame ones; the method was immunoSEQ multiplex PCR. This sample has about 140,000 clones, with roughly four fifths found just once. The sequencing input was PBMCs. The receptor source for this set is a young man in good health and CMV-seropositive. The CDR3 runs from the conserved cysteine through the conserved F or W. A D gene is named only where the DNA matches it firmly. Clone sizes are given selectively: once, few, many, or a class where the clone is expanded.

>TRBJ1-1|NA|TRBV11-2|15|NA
CASREWTGERGEAFF
TGTGCCAGCAGGGAATGGACGGGGGAGAGGGGTGAAGCTTTCTTT
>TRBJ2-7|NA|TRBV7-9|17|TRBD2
CSSSSPSGTSGLYEQYF
TGTTCCAGCAGCTCTCCCTCCGGGACTAGCGGGCTCTACGAGCAGTACTTC
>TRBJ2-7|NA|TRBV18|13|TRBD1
CASSQGQLYEQYF
TGTGCCAGCTCACAGGGACAGCTATACGAGCAGTACTTC
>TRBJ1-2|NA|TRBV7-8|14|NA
CASSLSGRGHGYTF
TGTGCCAGCAGCTTAAGCGGCAGGGGCCATGGCTACACCTTC
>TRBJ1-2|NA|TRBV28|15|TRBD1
CASSLYQGGANGYTF
TGTGCCAGCAGTTTATATCAGGGGGGAGCGAATGGCTACACCTTC
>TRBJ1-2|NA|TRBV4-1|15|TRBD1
CASGTLTRQGMGYTF
TGCGCCAGCGGTACGTTAACCCGACAGGGAATGGGCTACACCTTC
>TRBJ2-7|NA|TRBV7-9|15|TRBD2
CASSLVATSGSEQYF
TGTGCCAGCAGCTTAGTAGCGACTAGCGGGAGCGAGCAGTACTTC
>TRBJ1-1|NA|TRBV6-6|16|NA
CASSYSADQMNTEAFF
TGTGCCAGCAGTTACTCGGCGGATCAGATGAACACTGAAGCTTTCTTT
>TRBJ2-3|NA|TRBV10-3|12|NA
CAISPTSFGLYF
TGTGCCATCAGCCCCACTAGCTTCGGGTTGTATTTT
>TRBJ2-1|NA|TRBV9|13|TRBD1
CASSGTGSREQFF
TGTGCCAGCAGCGGGACAGGGTCGCGTGAGCAGTTCTTC
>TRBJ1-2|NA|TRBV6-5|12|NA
CASREEPYGYTF
TGTGCCAGCAGGGAGGAGCCCTATGGCTACACCTTC
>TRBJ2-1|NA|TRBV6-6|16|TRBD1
CASSDSGTGAYNEQFF
TGTGCCAGCAGTGACTCCGGGACAGGAGCCTACAATGAGCAGTTCTTC
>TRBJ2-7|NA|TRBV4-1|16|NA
CASSQEPIFSSYEQYF
TGCGCCAGCAGCCAAGAACCCATCTTTAGCTCCTACGAGCAGTACTTC
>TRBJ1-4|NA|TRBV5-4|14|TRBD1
CASSLEGQGEKLFF
TGTGCCAGCAGCTTGGAAGGACAGGGTGAAAAACTGTTTTTT
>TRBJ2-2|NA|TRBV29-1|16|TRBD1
CSVEGGTGIGTGELFF
TGCAGCGTTGAGGGCGGGACAGGGATCGGCACCGGGGAGCTGTTTTTT
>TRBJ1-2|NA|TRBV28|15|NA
CASRIRTAANYGYTF
TGTGCCAGCAGAATACGGACAGCAGCTAACTATGGCTACACCTTC
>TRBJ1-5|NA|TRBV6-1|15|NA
CASSRTDANYQPQHF
TGTGCCAGCAGCCGGACTGATGCTAACTATCAGCCCCAGCATTTT
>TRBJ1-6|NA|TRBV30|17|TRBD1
CAWTTSGTGSRRSPLHF
TGTGCCTGGACTACCTCCGGGACAGGGTCTAGGAGATCACCCCTCCACTTT
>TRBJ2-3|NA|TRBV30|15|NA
CAWRQRVKPTDTQYF
TGTGCCTGGAGGCAGCGGGTGAAACCCACAGATACGCAGTATTTT
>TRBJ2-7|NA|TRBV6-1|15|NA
CASSETDNRRDEQYF
TGTGCCAGCAGTGAAACGGACAATCGGAGGGACGAGCAGTACTTC
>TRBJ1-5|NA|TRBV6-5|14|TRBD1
CASSSRQGGQPQHF
TGTGCCAGCAGTTCCAGACAGGGGGGTCAGCCCCAGCATTTT
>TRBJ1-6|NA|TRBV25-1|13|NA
CASTQALDSPLHF
TGTGCCAGCACACAGGCCCTTGATTCACCCCTCCACTTT
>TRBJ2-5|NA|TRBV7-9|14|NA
CASSSRQPQETQYF
TGTGCCAGCAGCTCCCGACAGCCCCAAGAGACCCAGTACTTC
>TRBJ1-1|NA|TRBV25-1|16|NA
CASSESFGQVNTEAFF
TGTGCCAGCAGTGAATCCTTTGGGCAAGTGAACACTGAAGCTTTCTTT
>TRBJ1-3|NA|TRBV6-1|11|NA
CASKQFDTIYF
TGTGCCAGCAAACAATTTGACACCATATATTTT
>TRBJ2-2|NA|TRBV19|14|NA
CACSKAGQTGELFF
TGTGCCTGCAGCAAAGCGGGACAAACCGGGGAGCTGTTTTTT
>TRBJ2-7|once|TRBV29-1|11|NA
CSAETSYEQYF
TGCAGCGCCGAGACATCCTACGAGCAGTACTTC
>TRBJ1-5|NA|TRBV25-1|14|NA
CASSEKGIDQPQHF
TGTGCCAGCAGTGAAAAGGGGATTGATCAGCCCCAGCATTTT
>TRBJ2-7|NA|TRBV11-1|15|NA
CASSLTKTVSYEQYF
TGTGCCAGCAGCTTAACTAAGACAGTTTCCTACGAGCAGTACTTC
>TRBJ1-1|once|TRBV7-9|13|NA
CASSPYMNTEAFF
TGTGCCAGCAGCCCTTACATGAACACTGAAGCTTTCTTT
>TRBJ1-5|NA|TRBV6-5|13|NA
CASAGDSNQPQHF
TGTGCCAGCGCGGGCGATAGCAATCAGCCCCAGCATTTT
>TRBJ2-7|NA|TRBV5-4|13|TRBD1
CASSPDRGGEQYF
TGTGCCAGCAGCCCGGACAGGGGGGGCGAGCAGTACTTC
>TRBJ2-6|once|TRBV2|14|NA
CASSDYLGANVLTF
TGTGCCAGCAGTGACTATCTTGGGGCCAACGTCCTGACTTTC
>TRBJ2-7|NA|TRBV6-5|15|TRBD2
CASTSRTSGIYEQYF
TGTGCCAGCACTTCTCGGACTAGCGGGATTTACGAGCAGTACTTC
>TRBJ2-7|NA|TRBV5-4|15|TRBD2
CASSPNGLAGDEQYF
TGTGCCAGCAGCCCGAACGGACTAGCGGGCGACGAGCAGTACTTC
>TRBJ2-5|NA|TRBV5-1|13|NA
CASSLGGQETQYF
TGCGCCAGCAGCTTGGGCGGCCAAGAGACCCAGTACTTC
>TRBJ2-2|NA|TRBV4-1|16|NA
CASSQFRQGGTGELFF
TGCGCCAGCAGCCAATTTCGACAGGGAGGCACCGGGGAGCTGTTTTTT
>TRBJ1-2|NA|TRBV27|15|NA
CASRGGTHRNYGYTF
TGTGCCAGCAGGGGAGGAACTCATCGTAACTATGGCTACACCTTC
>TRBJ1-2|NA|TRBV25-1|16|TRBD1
CASSEYMENRGSGYTF
TGTGCCAGCAGTGAATATATGGAGAACAGGGGAAGCGGCTACACCTTC
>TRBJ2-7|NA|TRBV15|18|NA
CATSRDQESFTGVGEQYF
TGTGCCACCAGCAGAGATCAGGAGTCATTCACGGGGGTTGGGGAGCAGTACTTC
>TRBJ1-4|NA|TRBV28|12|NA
CASGQGKEKLFF
TGTGCCAGCGGTCAGGGAAAAGAAAAACTGTTTTTT